This T cell receptor (beta chain) was captured in a study of T cells in Graves' hyperthyroidism and ophthalmopathy. Researchers amplified the TCR beta CDR3 regions from RNA transcripts. HTBI primers were the set used in a first-round RT-PCR of the TCR CDR3. TCRdb fed the multiplex PCR reads into MiXCR, producing one record per CDR3 protein. The sample has roughly 520,000 distinct CDR3 sequences, roughly a quarter seen once. Study findings and constraints: Blood held most thyroid clonotypes expanded above 0.001 frequency. The model anticipated ophthalmopathy a median about six months pre-onset.

For the diagnoses, clinical symptoms, serum thyroxine and TRAb, thyroid ultrasound and orbital computed tomography were used. This clonotype was seen only a few times. The antigen remains undetermined. CDR1 SGHAT and CDR2 FQNNGV come from the germline V gene. V gave up 5 bases and J gave up 4 bases, with 17 bases separating them. The CDR3 is 16 amino acids. This sequence originates from a woman younger than 45 with Graves' ophthalmopathy. The V gene is TRBV11-2, the J gene TRBJ2-2, with D unresolved. Sequencing was performed on blood. CDR3 DNA sequence: TGTGCCAGCAGCCCTCCCGGCACCCGGTTCACCGGGGAGCTGTTTTTT. Its protein product is CASSPPGTRFTGELFF.